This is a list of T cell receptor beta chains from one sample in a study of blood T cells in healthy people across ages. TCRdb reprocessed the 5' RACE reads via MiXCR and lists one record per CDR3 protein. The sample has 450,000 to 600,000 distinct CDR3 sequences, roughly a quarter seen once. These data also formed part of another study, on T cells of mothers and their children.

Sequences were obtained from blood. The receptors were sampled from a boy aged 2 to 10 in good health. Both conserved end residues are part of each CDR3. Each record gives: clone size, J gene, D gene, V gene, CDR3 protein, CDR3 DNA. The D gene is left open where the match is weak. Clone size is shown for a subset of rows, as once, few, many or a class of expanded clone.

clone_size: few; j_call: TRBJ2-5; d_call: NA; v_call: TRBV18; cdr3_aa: CASSPPGTKTQYF; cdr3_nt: TGTGCCAGCTCACCGCCGGGGACGAAGACCCAGTACTTC
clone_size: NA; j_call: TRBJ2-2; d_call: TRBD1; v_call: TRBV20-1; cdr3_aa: CSATRQGPNTGELFF; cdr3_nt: TGCAGTGCTACTCGACAGGGCCCCAACACCGGGGAGCTGTTTTTT
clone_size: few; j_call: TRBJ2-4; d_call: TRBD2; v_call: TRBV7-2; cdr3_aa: CASSLTSGGVQYF; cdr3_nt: TGTGCCAGCAGTTTGACTAGCGGGGGCGTCCAGTACTTC
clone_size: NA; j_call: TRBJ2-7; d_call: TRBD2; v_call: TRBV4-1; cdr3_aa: CASSLMTSGGGSYEQYF; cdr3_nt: TGCGCCAGCAGCCTCATGACTAGCGGGGGTGGATCCTACGAGCAGTACTTC
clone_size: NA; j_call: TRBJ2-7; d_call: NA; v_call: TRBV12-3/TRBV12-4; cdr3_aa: CASSSQGLWQYF; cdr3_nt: TGTGCCAGCAGTTCCCAGGGATTGTGGCAGTACTTC
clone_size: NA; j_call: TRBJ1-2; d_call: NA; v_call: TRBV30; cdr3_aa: CAWSVTGSGYTF; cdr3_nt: TGTGCCTGGAGTGTAACAGGGTCTGGCTACACCTTC
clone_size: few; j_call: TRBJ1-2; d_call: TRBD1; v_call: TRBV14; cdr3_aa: CASSQVGQGISYTF; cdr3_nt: TGTGCCAGCAGCCAAGTGGGACAGGGTATAAGCTACACCTTC
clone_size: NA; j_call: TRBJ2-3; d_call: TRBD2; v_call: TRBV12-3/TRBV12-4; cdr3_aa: CASSFTVQREAPTRQYF; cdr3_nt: TGTGCCAGCAGTTTTACGGTCCAGCGGGAGGCCCCAACTAGGCAGTATTTT
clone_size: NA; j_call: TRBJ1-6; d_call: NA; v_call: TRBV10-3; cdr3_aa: CAISEGTATNSPLHF; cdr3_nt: TGTGCCATCAGTGAGGGGACGGCCACTAATTCACCCCTCCACTTT
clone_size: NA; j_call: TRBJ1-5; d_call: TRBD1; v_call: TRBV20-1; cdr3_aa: CSAETGLGNQPQHF; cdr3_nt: TGCAGTGCAGAGACAGGGTTAGGAAATCAGCCCCAGCATTTT
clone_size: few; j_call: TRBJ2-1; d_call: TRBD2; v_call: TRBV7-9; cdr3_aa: CASSITGGTYNEQFF; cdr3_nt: TGTGCCAGCAGTATAACGGGGGGAACCTACAATGAGCAGTTCTTC
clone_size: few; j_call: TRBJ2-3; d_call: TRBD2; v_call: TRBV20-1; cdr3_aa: CSATTSGAGYTQYF; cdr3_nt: TGCAGTGCTACGACTAGCGGGGCCGGATATACGCAGTATTTT
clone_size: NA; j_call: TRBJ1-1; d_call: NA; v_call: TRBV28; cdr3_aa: CASSLEGRVKAFF; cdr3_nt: TGTGCCAGCAGTTTGGAGGGGAGGGTAAAAGCTTTCTTT